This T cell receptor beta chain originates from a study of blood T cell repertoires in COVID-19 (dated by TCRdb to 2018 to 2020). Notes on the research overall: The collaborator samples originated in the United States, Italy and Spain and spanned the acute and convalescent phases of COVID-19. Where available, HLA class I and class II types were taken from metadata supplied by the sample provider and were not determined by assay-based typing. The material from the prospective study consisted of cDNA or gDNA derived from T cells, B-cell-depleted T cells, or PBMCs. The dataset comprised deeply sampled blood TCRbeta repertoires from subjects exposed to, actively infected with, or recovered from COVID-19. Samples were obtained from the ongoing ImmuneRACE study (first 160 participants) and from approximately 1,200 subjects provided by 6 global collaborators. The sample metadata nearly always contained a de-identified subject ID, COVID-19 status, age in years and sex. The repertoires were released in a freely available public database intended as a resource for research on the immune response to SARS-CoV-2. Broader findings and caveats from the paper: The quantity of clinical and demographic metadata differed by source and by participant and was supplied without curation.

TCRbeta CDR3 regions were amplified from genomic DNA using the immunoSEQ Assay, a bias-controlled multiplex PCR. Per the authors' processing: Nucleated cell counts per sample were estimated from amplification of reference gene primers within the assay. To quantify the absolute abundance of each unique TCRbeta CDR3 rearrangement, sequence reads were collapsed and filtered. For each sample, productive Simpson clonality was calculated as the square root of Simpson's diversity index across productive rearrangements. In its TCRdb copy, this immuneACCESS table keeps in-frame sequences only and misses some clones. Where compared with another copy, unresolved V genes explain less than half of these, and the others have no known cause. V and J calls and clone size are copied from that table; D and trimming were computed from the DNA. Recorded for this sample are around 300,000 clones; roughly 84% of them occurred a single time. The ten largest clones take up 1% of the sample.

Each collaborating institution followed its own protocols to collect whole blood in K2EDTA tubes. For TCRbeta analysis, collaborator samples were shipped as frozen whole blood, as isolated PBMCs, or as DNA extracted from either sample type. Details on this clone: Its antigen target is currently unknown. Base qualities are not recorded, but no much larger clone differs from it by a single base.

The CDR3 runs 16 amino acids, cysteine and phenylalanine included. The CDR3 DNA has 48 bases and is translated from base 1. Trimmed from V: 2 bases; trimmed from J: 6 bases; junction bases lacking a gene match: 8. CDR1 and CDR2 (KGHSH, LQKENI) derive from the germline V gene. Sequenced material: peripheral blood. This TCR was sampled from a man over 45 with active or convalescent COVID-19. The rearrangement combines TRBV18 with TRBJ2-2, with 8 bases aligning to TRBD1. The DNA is TGTGCCAGCTCACCAAAGAAGACAGGGGAGGCCGGGGAGCTGTTTTTT. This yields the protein CASSPKKTGEAGELFF.